Following are 9 T cell receptor beta chains from one sample sequenced in a study of PD-L1 blockade in urothelial cancer. The time point was: peripheral blood 6 weeks after treatment start. The protocol was immunoSEQ multiplex PCR, while the TCRdb copy is restricted to in-frame clones and leaves out a portion. Here the sample spans more than 95,000 clones, around 88% being singletons. Sequenced here: PBMCs, sampled around atezolizumab (anti-PD-L1) treatment. The source of these receptors is a man aged 55 to 70 with urothelial cancer.

The gene calls are TRBV7-6 and TRBJ2-2; 9 bases line up with TRBD1. J was trimmed by 2 bases and V by 4 bases; bases with no gene match: 2. The CDR3 has 15 residues. Germline lookup yields CDR1 SGHVS and CDR2 FNYEAQ. CDR3: CASSSTGGNTGELFF. The CDR3 nucleotides are TGTGCCAGCAGCTCGACAGGGGGTAACACCGGGGAGCTGTTTTTT.

This chain links TRBV27 with TRBJ1-1; D gene unclear. Germline-derived CDR1 and CDR2 are MNHEY and SMNVEV (reference sequence). The V end was cut by 3 bases, the J end by 1 base, with 9 bases between. This CDR3 region has 14 residues. The CDR3 bases are TGTGCCAGCAGTTTGCAGCGCTCGAACACTGAAGCTTTCTTT. It specifies CASSLQRSNTEAFF.

V gene TRBV11-2 combines with J gene TRBJ2-7, with a weak D call TRBD2 (6 bases). Germline-derived CDR1 and CDR2 are SGHAT and FQNNGV. Trimming removed 1 base at V and 3 bases at J, with 10 bases between. This CDR3 is built from 14 residues. CDR3 sequence reads: CASSLAGTFYEQYF. CDR3 nucleotides: TGTGCCAGCAGCTTAGCGGGGACTTTCTACGAGCAGTACTTC.

The chain has TRBV30 and TRBJ2-7; D ambiguous. This CDR3 comprises 11 residues. Trimming pared 0 bases from V and 6 bases from J, leaving 6 bases between. Germline CDR1 reads GTSNPN; CDR2 reads SVGIG (reference sequence). The DNA of the CDR3 is TGTGCCTGGAGTGTACGCGCCGAGCAGTACTTC. Translated, it gives CAWSVRAEQYF.

J is TRBJ1-4 and V is TRBV10-3; TRBD1 is a possible D gene (6 bases). The CDR3 totals 13 residues. Germline CDR1 reads ENHRY; CDR2 reads SYGVKD. V shed 4 bases and J shed 6 bases, with 9 bases lying between them. The CDR3 bases are TGTGCCATCAGTGGCGGGGGCGATGAAAAACTGTTTTTT. Translated: CAISGGGDEKLFF.

This clone was found a few times. J is TRBJ1-5 and V is TRBV28; D call uncertain. The germline gives CDR1 MDHEN, CDR2 SYDVKM. This CDR3 contains 13 residues. Deletions cut 5 bases from V and 2 bases from J, with 7 bases between. DNA for the CDR3: TGTGCCAGCAGTAGGACTGGCAATCAGCCCCAGCATTTT. Its translation is CASSRTGNQPQHF.

The chain carries TRBV18 and TRBJ1-5; 12 bases align to TRBD1. The trim removed 4 bases at V and 5 bases at J, leaving 3 bases unmatched. Germline lookup yields CDR1 KGHSH and CDR2 LQKENI. This CDR3 has 15 residues. CDR3 in amino acids: CASSLGQGADQPQHF. The CDR3 region has the DNA TGTGCCAGCTCACTGGGACAGGGGGCTGATCAGCCCCAGCATTTT. The full variable domain, its missing parts supplied by reference TRBV18 and TRBJ1-5, is NAGVMQNPRHLVRRRGQEARLRCSPMKGHSHVYWYRQLPEEGLKFMVYLQKENIIDESGMPKERFSAEFPKEGPSILRIQQVVRGDSAAYFCASSLGQGADQPQHFGDGTRLSIL.

This CDR3 is CAIRQDGSSYEQYF. For the CDR3, the DNA is TGTGCCATCAGGCAGGACGGGAGCTCCTACGAGCAGTACTTC. This chain uses TRBV10-3 with TRBJ2-7; TRBD2 is a possible D gene (6 bases). The length of the CDR3 is 14 residues. Germline V lookup: CDR1 ENHRY, CDR2 SYGVKD. V dropped 6 bases and J dropped 0 bases, with 12 bases sitting between them.

The chain couples TRBV6-5 to TRBJ2-3; the D is unclear. In germline, CDR1 is MNHEY, CDR2 SVGAGI. V was cut by 0 bases and J by 5 bases, with 12 bases left in between. The CDR3 length is 15 residues. The CDR3 bases are TGTGCCAGCAGTTACTCGGTCGAGATCCGAGATACGCAGTATTTT. This codes for CASSYSVEIRDTQYF.